Listed below are T cell receptor beta chains from one sample, sequenced in a study of spatial heterogeneity in lung cancer. A single record per CDR3 protein comes from TCRdb applying MiXCR to the 5' RACE reads. The table records about 12,000 distinct CDR3 sequences, 13% to 15% of them present only once. Specimen: PBMCs, collected at surgery. The receptors come from a female donor with early-stage non-small cell lung cancer. The CDR3 runs from the conserved cysteine through the conserved F or W. D genes are given only for firm matches. The size field is filled for only some rows; it gives once, few, many or a size class.

d_call: .
clone_size: medium-sized
v_call: TRBV25-1
j_call: TRBJ1-6
cdr3_nt: TGTGCCAGCAGTGAAGGCCAGGGGACCTATAATTCACCCCTCCACTTT
cdr3_aa: CASSEGQGTYNSPLHF

d_call: .
clone_size: few
v_call: TRBV5-1
j_call: TRBJ1-2
cdr3_nt: TGCGCCAGCAGCGAAGACGGACTCTATGGCTACACCTTC
cdr3_aa: CASSEDGLYGYTF

d_call: .
clone_size: medium-sized
v_call: TRBV29-1
j_call: TRBJ2-7
cdr3_nt: TGCAGCGCCGAATTTCCAGGGAAAAGGGTGTACGAGCAGTACTTC
cdr3_aa: CSAEFPGKRVYEQYF

d_call: .
clone_size: medium-sized
v_call: TRBV6-2/TRBV6-3
j_call: TRBJ1-5
cdr3_nt: TGTGCCAGCAGCCCAATTCTCGACGGGCTCAATCAGCCCCAGCATTTT
cdr3_aa: CASSPILDGLNQPQHF

d_call: .
clone_size: .
v_call: TRBV18
j_call: TRBJ2-4
cdr3_nt: TGTGCCAGCTCACCCTCGGACGCCTCCGGTGGGTACTTC
cdr3_aa: CASSPSDASGGYF

d_call: .
clone_size: many
v_call: TRBV5-1
j_call: TRBJ1-2
cdr3_nt: TGCGCCAGCAGCAGGGAGAGCTATGGCTACACCTTC
cdr3_aa: CASSRESYGYTF

d_call: .
clone_size: many
v_call: TRBV14
j_call: TRBJ1-1
cdr3_nt: TGTGCCAGCCTTAGCCGGGGCCTACTTAACACTGAAGCTTTCTTT
cdr3_aa: CASLSRGLLNTEAFF

d_call: .
clone_size: .
v_call: TRBV27
j_call: TRBJ1-5
cdr3_nt: TGTGCCAGCAGTTCCAGGGCATGGGATCAGCCCCAGCATTTT
cdr3_aa: CASSSRAWDQPQHF

d_call: TRBD1
clone_size: many
v_call: TRBV19
j_call: TRBJ1-6
cdr3_nt: TGTGCCAGTAGTATCCGGGACAGGGGTAATTCACCCCTCCACTTT
cdr3_aa: CASSIRDRGNSPLHF

d_call: .
clone_size: many
v_call: TRBV7-8
j_call: TRBJ2-6
cdr3_nt: TGTGCCAGCAGCCCCCGGTCATCTGGGGCCAACGTCCTGACTTTC
cdr3_aa: CASSPRSSGANVLTF

d_call: .
clone_size: .
v_call: TRBV18
j_call: TRBJ1-1
cdr3_nt: TGTGCCAGCTCAACCCAGGAAGGCCAGATGAACACTGAAGCTTTCTTT
cdr3_aa: CASSTQEGQMNTEAFF